Sequencing of this T cell receptor (beta chain) was carried out in a study of blood T cells in healthy people across ages. Whole-study findings and limits: TCR beta diversity per million T cells fell roughly linearly with age. Diversity estimates from one million T cells were considered underestimates.

Trimming stripped 4 bases from V and 0 bases from J, with 11 bases between. The CDR3 consists of 15 residues. Per the germline V gene, CDR1 is SGDLS and CDR2 is YYNGEE. A second roughly 6 to 11 cycle PCR used barcoded and J-beta primers. Researchers report that a template-switch adaptor with 12 random nucleotides tagged each cDNA molecule. MiXCR was run by TCRdb on the 5' RACE reads, yielding one entry per CDR3 protein. The table lists under 750,000 distinct CDR3 sequences, more than 45% of them singletons. Of note for this clonotype: Its target is not known.

The sequence was collected from a man older than 75 in good health. The J gene is TRBJ2-1, the V gene TRBV9, with D possibly being TRBD1 or TRBD2 (5 bases each). The specimen was blood. This CDR3 reads CASSPGPNSYNEQFF. CDR3 in DNA: TGTGCCAGCAGCCCGGGACCAAACTCCTACAATGAGCAGTTCTTC.